This TCR beta chain was retrieved from a study of blood T cell repertoires in COVID-19. At the level of the study: Cohort 3 donors were reported recovered after two negative PCRs, clearance, or symptom resolution. In each case, the material was cDNA or gDNA derived from T cells, B-cell-depleted T cells, or PBMCs.

CDR1 and CDR2 (germline): SGDLS, YYNGEE. There are 15 residues in the CDR3. V dropped 3 bases and J dropped 0; count of bases not matched to a gene: 4. The method was immunoSEQ multiplex PCR; TCRdb's version includes in-frame clones alone and lacks a portion of them. The sample includes around 290,000 clones, around 90% seen only once; the top ten take under 2.5%. This clone showed up just once. Participant age was roughly 18 to 95 years, and participants resided in around 24 US areas. The chain joins TRBV9 to TRBJ1-2, with TRBD1 matching over 8 bases. The sample was PBMCs or T cells enriched from blood (not recorded which). The clonotype was recovered from a woman in her sixties in a cohort exposed to, infected with or recovered from COVID-19 (not recorded which). The CDR3 DNA sequence: TGTGCCAGCAGCGGACAGGGGTACGCTAACTATGGCTACACCTTC. Its translation: CASSGQGYANYGYTF.